Shown below are 23 T cell receptor beta chains from a single sample sequenced in a study of cytomegalovirus exposure and HLA in healthy donors (dated by TCRdb to about 2017). Library construction relied on the immunoSEQ multiplex PCR assay. A mixture of 60 forward primers for TCR Vbeta segments and 13 reverse primers for TCR Jbeta segments was used in the multiplex PCR. Not all clones reach the TCRdb copy of this immuneACCESS table, which keeps in-frame sequences only. Checked studies attribute under half of the gap to unresolved V genes and leave the rest unexplained. The sample table lists 150,000 to 200,000 clones, around 80% of them with a count of one. Approximately 6.5% of the sample belongs to the ten largest clones. Input material: PBMCs. Receptor source: a male donor in good health and CMV-seropositive.

This chain's CDR3 is CASSWDRNYEQYF. The CDR3 DNA sequence: TGTGCCAGCAGCTGGGACAGAAATTACGAGCAGTACTTC. The chain uses TRBV5-4 and TRBJ2-7; 7 bases agree with TRBD1. There are 13 residues in the CDR3. Germline loops: CDR1 SGHNT, CDR2 YYREEE (reference sequence). Trimming at V came to 3 bases and at J to 4 bases, leaving 4 bases not matched to a gene.

This chain connects TRBV27 to TRBJ2-7; TRBD1 matches at 7 bases. Per germline, CDR1 MNHEY and CDR2 SMNVEV (reference sequence). The CDR3 contains 15 residues. V was clipped by 9 bases and J by 2 bases; unmatched bases: 13. The CDR3, as DNA: TGTGCCAGTCCCAATGGACAGGCGACGACCTACGAGCAGTACTTC. Its protein is CASPNGQATTYEQYF.

This rearrangement joins TRBV7-2 to TRBJ2-5; 9 bases are shared with TRBD2. In germline, CDR1 is SGHTA, CDR2 FQGNSA. V gave up 2 bases and J gave up 4 bases; unmatched junction bases: 11. The CDR3 spans 17 residues. CDR3 protein: CASSLSGGRGGPETQYF. CDR3 nucleotide sequence: TGTGCCAGCAGCTTATCTGGCGGGAGGGGGGGGCCAGAGACCCAGTACTTC.

This sequence joins TRBV21-1 and TRBJ2-7; the table names TRBD2, a call not compared with the DNA. TRBV21-1 is flagged as a pseudogene. The CDR3 is 13 residues long. In DNA form, the CDR3 reads TGTGCCGGAGAACTAGTACACCTCTACGAGCAGTACTTC. It is translated as CAGELVHLYEQYF.

The sample holds one count of this clone. The chain is built from TRBV19 and TRBJ2-3; D is perhaps TRBD1 (5 bases). The ends were cut back, 3 bases at V and 3 bases at J, with 13 bases in the middle. The CDR3 covers 15 residues. CDR1 LNHDA and CDR2 SQIVND come from the germline V gene (reference sequence). In DNA form, the CDR3 reads TGTGCCAGTAGTATGGAGCCAGGGCGGACAGATACGCAGTATTTT. As protein: CASSMEPGRTDTQYF.

This chain links TRBV5-1 with TRBJ1-4; D remains unclear. Germline V gives CDR1 SGHRS, CDR2 YFSETQ. This CDR3 has 15 amino acids. Trimming removed 0 bases at V and 7 bases at J, with 13 bases between. Here the CDR3 reads CASSLVAGRGEKLFF. Here the CDR3 DNA reads TGCGCCAGCAGCTTGGTGGCAGGCCGGGGTGAAAAACTGTTTTTT. The full variable domain, rest sourced from reference TRBV5-1 and TRBJ1-4, is KAGVTQTPRYLIKTRGQQVTLSCSPISGHRSVSWYQQTPGQGLQFLFEYFSETQRNKGNFPGRFSGRQFSNSRSEMNVSTLELGDSALYLCASSLVAGRGEKLFFGSGTQLSVL.

This clone was seen a handful of times. The V call is TRBV6-1, the J call TRBJ2-7, with 10 bases that match TRBD2. Germline lookup yields CDR1 MNHNS and CDR2 SASEGT. The CDR3 totals 15 residues. V trimming: 4 bases; J trimming: 5 bases; junction bases outside the gene matches: 8. The CDR3 bases are TGTGCCAGCAGTGTACTAGCGGGAACTAGAGACGAGCAGTACTTC. Its translation is CASSVLAGTRDEQYF.

On this clone itself: Mismatch with germline at one junction end may stem from a read error. The J gene is TRBJ2-7, the V gene TRBV20-1; weak D call: TRBD1 (6 bases). The CDR3 extends over 11 amino acids. Germline V gene sequence: CDR1 DFQATT, CDR2 SNEGSKA (reference sequence). The CDR3 reads CSARVGAGEHF. The CDR3 DNA sequence: TGCAGTGCTAGAGTCGGGGCAGGGGAACACTTC.

This clone appeared once. The rearrangement joins TRBV11-2 to TRBJ1-5; weak D call: TRBD1 (5 bases). V gave up 6 bases and J gave up 6 bases, with 15 bases separating them. The CDR3 has 14 residues. CDR1 and CDR2 from the germline V gene are SGHAT and FQNNGV. The CDR3 loop is CASSEGRESQPQHF. CDR3 DNA sequence: TGTGCCAGCAGTGAGGGGAGGGAGAGTCAGCCCCAGCATTTT.

This clone was detected only once. This chain connects TRBV7-9 to TRBJ2-1, with 8 nucleotides matching TRBD2. V shed 5 bases and J 6 bases; nucleotides not matched to a gene: 12. The CDR3 is made up of 16 amino acids. Germline CDR1 is SEHNR and CDR2 is FQNEAQ (reference sequence). The CDR3 bases are TGTGCCAGCAGCCCTCGAGCGGGAGTGGGGGGCAATGAGCAGTTCTTC. Protein product: CASSPRAGVGGNEQFF.

CDR3: CASSPFPTDAYYGYTF. CDR3 in DNA: TGTGCCAGCAGCCCGTTCCCGACAGATGCGTACTATGGCTACACCTTC. This rearrangement joins TRBV5-4 to TRBJ1-2, with D possibly matching TRBD1 (5 bases). The V gene lost 4 bases and the J gene lost 3 bases, with 19 bases spanning the gap. The CDR3 runs to 16 residues. Germline CDR1 and CDR2: SGHNT and YYREEE (reference sequence).

This clone turned up a few times. The chain is built from TRBV7-2 and TRBJ2-7; 7 nucleotides line up with TRBD2. Per germline, CDR1 SGHTA and CDR2 FQGNSA. Trimming removed 4 bases from V and 9 bases from J; junction bases left unmatched: 15. The CDR3 runs to 15 residues. The chain's CDR3 is CASSSSPGGTTVQYF. In DNA form, the CDR3 reads TGTGCCAGCAGCTCCTCGCCGGGGGGTACTACGGTGCAGTACTTC.

This chain uses TRBV30 with TRBJ2-5, with a weak D call TRBD2 (5 bases). Deletions cut 0 bases from V and 7 bases from J, with 12 bases between. This CDR3 is 13 amino acids long. CDR1 GTSNPN and CDR2 SVGIG come from the germline V gene (reference sequence). CDR3 in DNA: TGTGCCTGGAGTGTACTGGGGAGAGGGACCCAGTACTTC. Residues: CAWSVLGRGTQYF.

CDR3 DNA: TGTGCCAGCAGTTACCAACAGGGGATACCCGGGGAGCTGTTTTTT. Its translation is CASSYQQGIPGELFF. This chain links TRBV6-5 with TRBJ2-2, with TRBD1 matching over 7 bases. This CDR3 contains 15 residues. The junction had 6 bases not matched to a gene; V was cut back by 2 bases and J by 6 bases. The V gene's germline CDR1 is MNHEY and CDR2 SVGAGI.

This chain joins TRBV5-1 and TRBJ2-1; 8 nucleotides match TRBD2. CDR1 is SGHRS, CDR2 YFSETQ, per germline. With V trimmed by 4 bases and J by 6 bases, 3 bases remained unmatched. CDR3 length: 13 residues. The CDR3 region is CASSPRGGNEQFF. As DNA, the CDR3 is TGCGCCAGCAGCCCCCGGGGGGGCAATGAGCAGTTCTTC.

The V call is TRBV14, the J call TRBJ2-1; the match to TRBD2 covers 7 bases. The germline CDR1 and CDR2 sequences are SGHDN and FVKESK. The CDR3 loop spans 17 amino acids. The V gene end was trimmed by 4 bases and the J gene end by 0 bases; junction bases not matched to a gene: 9. CDR3 bases: TGTGCCAGCAGCCCATTTCGCGGGAGCTACTCCTACAATGAGCAGTTCTTC. Translation: CASSPFRGSYSYNEQFF. Full variable domain (outside the CDR3, taken from reference TRBV14 and TRBJ2-1): EAGVTQFPSHSVIEKGQTVTLRCDPISGHDNLYWYRRVMGKEIKFLLHFVKESKQDESGMPNNRFLAERTGGTYSTLKVQPAELEDSGVYFCASSPFRGSYSYNEQFFGPGTRLTVL.

This chain uses TRBV4-2 with TRBJ2-7; a possible D gene is TRBD2 (5 bases). This CDR3 region has 12 residues. V lost 1 base and J lost 6, with 7 bases in between. Germline V gene data show CDR1 as LGHNA and CDR2 as YNFKEQ. The CDR3 loop reads CASSQVAGEQYF. For the CDR3, the DNA is TGTGCCAGCAGCCAAGTGGCGGGCGAGCAGTACTTC.

This clone came up once. The rearrangement uses TRBV29-1 and TRBJ1-3; D unclear. V dropped 7 bases and J dropped 2 bases, with 27 bases sitting between them. Looked up from germline, CDR1 is SQVTM and CDR2 is ANQGSEA. This CDR3 is built from 18 residues. The CDR3 region is CSGQGLTGEGMAGNTIYF. The CDR3 DNA sequence: TGCAGCGGACAAGGACTTACCGGGGAGGGCATGGCTGGAAACACCATATATTTT.

The chain employs TRBV19 and TRBJ2-1; 12 nucleotides match TRBD2. This CDR3 has 16 amino acids. The trim removed 8 bases at V and 3 bases at J, leaving 8 bases unmatched. Looked up from germline, CDR1 is LNHDA and CDR2 is SQIVND (reference sequence). This CDR3 reads CASGTSGSGYYNEQFF. The CDR3 DNA sequence: TGTGCCAGTGGGACTAGCGGGTCTGGATACTACAATGAGCAGTTCTTC. Using reference TRBV19 and TRBJ2-1 for the parts outside the CDR3, the full variable domain is DGGITQSPKYLFRKEGQNVTLSCEQNLNHDAMYWYRQDPGQGLRLIYYSQIVNDFQKGDIAEGYSVSREKKESFPLTVTSAQKNPTAFYLCASGTSGSGYYNEQFFGPGTRLTVL.

This clone was observed a few times. This rearrangement joins TRBV18 to TRBJ2-2; maybe TRBD1 (6 bases). Germline CDR1 reads KGHSH; CDR2 reads LQKENI. CDR3 length equals 15 residues. Deletions cut 0 bases from V and 2 bases from J, with 7 bases between. The DNA for the CDR3 is TGTGCCAGCTCACCACCGGGGGCAAACACCGGGGAGCTGTTTTTT. This translates into CASSPPGANTGELFF.

The chain has TRBV27 and TRBJ2-7, with a possible D match to TRBD2 (5 bases). Trimming took off 6 bases at V and 4 bases at J, with 19 bases between the two ends. In germline, CDR1 is MNHEY, CDR2 SMNVEV (reference sequence). CDR3 length: 15 residues. CDR3 DNA: TGTGCCAGCAGCGATTCGGTACTAGAGTCTTACGAGCAGTACTTC. This translates into CASSDSVLESYEQYF.

The rearrangement joins TRBV2 to TRBJ2-7; 11 nucleotides agree with TRBD1. The CDR3 is made up of 16 amino acids. V trimming: 3 bases; J trimming: 7 bases; junction bases outside the gene matches: 11. Germline values: CDR1 SNHLY, CDR2 FYNNEI. This CDR3 reads CASSDPGQGGLGEQYF. The CDR3 bases are TGTGCCAGCAGTGATCCGGGACAGGGGGGGCTGGGGGAGCAGTACTTC.

Concerning this clone: Compared with germline, one end of the junction differs, possibly owing to a read error. The rearrangement links TRBV7-9 to TRBJ2-5; 11 bases agree with TRBD2. Per germline, CDR1 SEHNR and CDR2 FQNEAQ (reference sequence). The CDR3 length is 16 residues. The CDR3 nucleotides are TGTTCCAGCAGCCCTCCGGGACTAGCGGAGAAAGAGACCCAGTACTTC. Encoded protein: CSSSPPGLAEKETQYF. The full variable domain, its missing parts supplied by reference TRBV7-9 and TRBJ2-5, is DTGVSQNPRHKITKRGQNVTFRCDPISEHNRLYWYRQTLGQGPEFLTYFQNEAQLEKSRLLSDRFSAERPKGSFSTLEIQRTEQGDSAMYLCSSSPPGLAEKETQYFGPGTRLLVL.